A single sample gave rise to the 16 T cell receptor beta chains below, sequenced in a study of shared clonotypes between healthy human individuals. Sequencing was performed with immunoSEQ multiplex PCR; in TCRdb, only in-frame clones are kept and a portion is missing. Here the sample spans about 2.2 million clones, about 94% being singletons. CD45RO-negative CD8 cells positively selected for CCR7 made up the naive population, which excluded terminally differentiated effector memory CD45RA+ cells. The specimen sequenced was naive CD8+ T cells from PBMCs. The receptors shown here come from a man between 18 and 29 years old in good health. Some clones in this sample may be carry-over from other donors' samples.

A few counts support this clone. This chain links TRBV30 with TRBJ1-5; no firm D call. In germline, CDR1 is GTSNPN, CDR2 SVGIG (reference sequence). V gave up 0 bases and J gave up 0 bases, with 6 bases separating them. The CDR3 runs to 14 residues. CDR3 DNA sequence: TGTGCCTGGAGTGTCGGGGATAGCAATCAGCCCCAGCATTTT. This encodes CAWSVGDSNQPQHF.

J is TRBJ1-5 and V is TRBV19; 7 nucleotides align to TRBD1. With V trimmed by 8 bases and J by 4 bases, 11 bases remained unmatched. This CDR3 comprises 15 residues. Germline V gene sequence: CDR1 LNHDA, CDR2 SQIVND (reference sequence). The CDR3 loop is CASRSYRDRNQPQHF. CDR3 nucleotide sequence: TGTGCCAGTCGTTCATACCGGGACAGAAATCAGCCCCAGCATTTT. Based on the CDR3 plus reference TRBV19 and TRBJ1-5, the full variable domain is DGGITQSPKYLFRKEGQNVTLSCEQNLNHDAMYWYRQDPGQGLRLIYYSQIVNDFQKGDIAEGYSVSREKKESFPLTVTSAQKNPTAFYLCASRSYRDRNQPQHFGDGTRLSIL.

In this sample, this clone turned up once. This rearrangement joins TRBV25-1 to TRBJ1-2; D perhaps matches TRBD1 (6 bases). The V gene's germline CDR1 is MGHDK and CDR2 SYGVNS. CDR3 length: 12 residues. The V gene lost 6 bases and the J gene lost 4 bases, with 9 bases spanning the gap. CDR3 region: CASRGGVYGYTF. The DNA for the CDR3 is TGTGCCAGCAGGGGGGGCGTCTATGGCTACACCTTC.

The chain has TRBV12-5 and TRBJ1-1, with D possibly matching TRBD1 (5 bases). V lost 1 base and J 4 bases, leaving 13 bases between the germline ends. The CDR3 length is 15 residues. Looked up from germline, CDR1 is LGHNT and CDR2 is FRNRAP. The CDR3 nucleotides read TGTGCTAGTGGTTTGGGCCCAGGGACGGGCACTGAAGCTTTCTTT. This codes for CASGLGPGTGTEAFF. The whole variable domain, remainder taken from reference TRBV12-5 and TRBJ1-1, is DARVTQTPRHKVTEMGQEVTMRCQPILGHNTVFWYRQTMMQGLELLAYFRNRAPLDDSGMPKDRFSAEMPDATLATLKIQPSEPRDSAVYFCASGLGPGTGTEAFFGQGTRLTVV.

The V call is TRBV29-1, the J call TRBJ2-7; TRBD1 or TRBD2 may be the D gene (5 bases each). This CDR3 region has 12 residues. Trimming stripped 6 bases from V and 2 bases from J, with 11 bases between. Germline V CDR1 and CDR2: SQVTM, ANQGSEA. CDR3 nucleotide sequence: TGCAGCGTCGTGGGGGTACCCTACGAGCAGTACTTC. Protein product: CSVVGVPYEQYF.

The V gene is TRBV7-7, the J gene TRBJ2-3, with a tentative D call TRBD2 (5 bases). Germline V gene sequence: CDR1 SSHAT, CDR2 FNYEAQ (reference sequence). The CDR3 sequence is 17 residues long. V lost 2 bases and J 2 bases, leaving 17 bases between the germline ends. CDR3 protein: CASSLTFEERITDTQYF. The CDR3 DNA sequence: TGTGCCAGCAGCTTAACATTCGAGGAGCGGATCACAGATACGCAGTATTTT. Variable domain in full (rest from reference TRBV7-7 and TRBJ2-3): GAGVSQSPRYKVTKRGQDVTLRCDPISSHATLYWYQQALGQGPEFLTYFNYEAQPDKSGLPSDRFSAERPEGSISTLTIQRTEQRDSAMYRCASSLTFEERITDTQYFGPGTRLTVL.

The chain recombines TRBV10-2 with TRBJ2-3; TRBD2 agrees at 10 bases. The CDR3 is 18 residues long. V dropped 7 bases and J dropped 0; count of bases not matched to a gene: 13. Germline assignment: CDR1 WSHSY and CDR2 SAAADI. CDR3 in DNA: TGCGCCAGCACAGGACTAGCGGCCGAGGAGGTTAGCACAGATACGCAGTATTTT. This translates into CASTGLAAEEVSTDTQYF.

The J gene is TRBJ2-7, the V gene TRBV27, with a weak D call TRBD2 (6 bases). Trimming removed 2 bases from V and 2 bases from J, with 16 bases in between. The CDR3 has 16 residues. CDR1 and CDR2 from the germline V gene are MNHEY and SMNVEV (reference sequence). CDR3 bases: TGTGCCAGCAGTTTAACAGCGGGCCTCACCCCCTACGAGCAGTACTTC. Its protein is CASSLTAGLTPYEQYF.

The rearrangement links TRBV6-5 to TRBJ2-5; D may correspond to TRBD1 or TRBD2 (5 bases each). There are 15 residues in the CDR3. The V gene lost 1 base and the J gene lost 4 bases, with 13 bases spanning the gap. Germline V gene lookup returns CDR1 MNHEY and CDR2 SVGAGI. CDR3 sequence (DNA): TGTGCCAGCAGTTACTTCGCAGGGACCCGAGAGACCCAGTACTTC. Residues: CASSYFAGTRETQYF.

The chain combines TRBV6-5 with TRBJ1-5, with TRBD1 as a possible D gene (6 bases). The CDR3 extends over 15 amino acids. V shed 0 bases and J shed 7 bases, with 13 bases lying between them. Germline CDR1 is MNHEY and CDR2 is SVGAGI. The CDR3: CASSYSGGLGQPQHF. Written as DNA, the CDR3 is TGTGCCAGCAGTTACTCCGGGGGGCTGGGGCAGCCCCAGCATTTT.

V and J are TRBV11-1 and TRBJ2-7, with 7 bases identical to TRBD1. The V and J ends lost 4 bases and 12 bases, in that order; junction bases with no gene match: 9. The CDR3 loop spans 12 amino acids. Germline V CDR1 and CDR2: SGHAT, FQDESV (reference sequence). This CDR3 reads CASSSTGAPRYF. The DNA for the CDR3 is TGTGCCAGCAGCTCTACAGGGGCACCGCGGTACTTC.

The genes are TRBV27 and TRBJ2-7; 8 bases fit TRBD1. With 7 bases clipped from V and 4 bases from J, the junction kept 12 bases outside the gene matches. CDR3 length equals 15 residues. In germline, CDR1 is MNHEY, CDR2 SMNVEV (reference sequence). CDR3 residues: CASTNSGTGNYEQYF. Written as DNA, the CDR3 is TGTGCCAGCACCAACTCCGGGACAGGCAATTACGAGCAGTACTTC.

The genes are TRBV6-1 and TRBJ2-3; 8 positions match TRBD1. The CDR3 covers 20 residues. The J segment lost 7 bases and the V segment lost 4 bases, leaving 25 bases of the junction unmatched. Germline lookup yields CDR1 MNHNS and CDR2 SASEGT. CDR3 sequence (DNA): TGTGCCAGCAGTGGCGACAGGGGTAGAAGGACTACCCTTGCGTGGAATACGCAGTATTTT. This translates into CASSGDRGRRTTLAWNTQYF.

V and J are TRBV7-9 and TRBJ2-5; weak D call: TRBD1 (6 bases). The V end was cut by 5 bases, the J end by 3 bases, with 16 bases between. The length of the CDR3 is 15 residues. The germline V gene encodes CDR1 SEHNR and CDR2 FQNEAQ (reference sequence). CDR3 protein: CASSLPPDSKETQYF. CDR3 DNA sequence: TGTGCCAGCAGCCTGCCCCCGGACAGCAAAGAGACCCAGTACTTC. The full variable domain, its missing parts supplied by reference TRBV7-9 and TRBJ2-5, is DTGVSQNPRHKITKRGQNVTFRCDPISEHNRLYWYRQTLGQGPEFLTYFQNEAQLEKSRLLSDRFSAERPKGSFSTLEIQRTEQGDSAMYLCASSLPPDSKETQYFGPGTRLLVL.

This chain links TRBV11-2 with TRBJ1-2; D ambiguous. Trimming stripped 1 base from V and 4 bases from J, with 13 bases between. The CDR3 loop spans 15 amino acids. In germline, CDR1 is SGHAT, CDR2 FQNNGV. This CDR3 is CASSLGPADSYGYTF. The CDR3 nucleotides read TGTGCCAGCAGCTTAGGCCCGGCAGACTCCTATGGCTACACCTTC. The full variable domain, rest sourced from reference TRBV11-2 and TRBJ1-2, is EAGVAQSPRYKIIEKRQSVAFWCNPISGHATLYWYQQILGQGPKLLIQFQNNGVVDDSQLPKDRFSAERLKGVDSTLKIQPAKLEDSAVYLCASSLGPADSYGYTFGSGTRLTVV.

The V gene is TRBV11-2, the J gene TRBJ2-1; 7 bases fit TRBD2. With V trimmed by 10 bases and J by 9 bases, 9 bases remained unmatched. This CDR3 has 12 residues. The V gene's germline CDR1 is SGHAT and CDR2 FQNNGV. DNA of the CDR3: TGTGCCACAAGAGCGGGACTTACTGAGCAGTTCTTC. It specifies CATRAGLTEQFF. Filled out from reference TRBV11-2 and TRBJ2-1, the complete variable domain reads EAGVAQSPRYKIIEKRQSVAFWCNPISGHATLYWYQQILGQGPKLLIQFQNNGVVDDSQLPKDRFSAERLKGVDSTLKIQPAKLEDSAVYLCATRAGLTEQFFGPGTRLTVL.